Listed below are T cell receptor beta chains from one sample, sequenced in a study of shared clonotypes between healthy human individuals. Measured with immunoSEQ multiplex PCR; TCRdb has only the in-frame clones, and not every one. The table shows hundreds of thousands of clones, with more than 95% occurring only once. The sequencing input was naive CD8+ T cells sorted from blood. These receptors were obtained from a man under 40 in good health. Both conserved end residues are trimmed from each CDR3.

CDR3 protein: VSSDSRLLITDTQY
V gene: TRBV2
J gene: TRBJ2-3

CDR3 protein: ASSPPQINTDTQY
V gene: TRBV7-9
J gene: TRBJ2-3

CDR3 protein: ASSVVGSPYEQY
V gene: TRBV9
J gene: TRBJ2-7

CDR3 protein: ATSWAGTLTDTQY
V gene: TRBV15
J gene: TRBJ2-3

CDR3 protein: ASSIGTTRSYEQY
V gene: TRBV19
J gene: TRBJ2-7

CDR3 protein: ASSWGNRAYEQY
V gene: TRBV2
J gene: TRBJ2-7

CDR3 protein: ASEVGVSSSGANVLT
V gene: TRBV2
J gene: TRBJ2-6

CDR3 protein: ASSQTTSGLEQY
V gene: TRBV4-1
J gene: TRBJ2-7

CDR3 protein: ASSLADGDRTEAF
V gene: TRBV5-4
J gene: TRBJ1-1

CDR3 protein: ASSPGYEQY
V gene: TRBV27
J gene: TRBJ2-7

CDR3 protein: ASSARTGGRSLTEAF
V gene: TRBV7-2
J gene: TRBJ1-1

CDR3 protein: ASSQVYRRTQTYEQY
V gene: TRBV14
J gene: TRBJ2-7

CDR3 protein: ASRADQTSASYEQY
V gene: TRBV27
J gene: TRBJ2-7

CDR3 protein: ASNSRAGDTGELF
V gene: TRBV9
J gene: TRBJ2-2

CDR3 protein: ASIRTGGFNNEQF
V gene: TRBV7-8
J gene: TRBJ2-1

CDR3 protein: SVGIITEAF
V gene: TRBV29-1
J gene: TRBJ1-1

CDR3 protein: ASSLVRGRVETQY
V gene: TRBV5-1
J gene: TRBJ2-5